Listed here are 8 T cell receptor beta chains from one sample, sequenced in a study of blood T cell repertoires in COVID-19. Clones were sequenced by immunoSEQ multiplex PCR, and TCRdb holds only the in-frame ones, with some missing. The sample shows 300,000 to 400,000 clones, more than 85% of them seen only once. The specimen sequenced was peripheral blood. The receptors shown here come from a human donor in a cohort sampled during active COVID-19.

The gene calls are TRBV10-3 and TRBJ2-3; unclear D gene. CDR3 length: 13 amino acids. The V gene lost 0 bases and the J gene lost 4 bases, with 5 bases spanning the gap. Per germline, CDR1 ENHRY and CDR2 SYGVKD. CDR3 sequence: CAISESRADTQYF. CDR3 in DNA: TGTGCCATCAGTGAGTCACGGGCAGATACGCAGTATTTT.

The chain uses TRBV2 and TRBJ1-6; TRBD1 matches 8 bases. V shed 4 bases, J shed 6 bases, and the junction held 5 bases outside the gene matches. Germline V lookup: CDR1 SNHLY, CDR2 FYNNEI. This CDR3 contains 15 residues. The CDR3 sequence is CASSVGQGINSPLHF. The CDR3 coding sequence is TGTGCCAGCAGTGTTGGACAGGGCATTAATTCACCCCTCCACTTT. The variable domain in full, completed from reference TRBV2 and TRBJ1-6, reads EPEVTQTPSHQVTQMGQEVILRCVPISNHLYFYWYRQILGQKVEFLVSFYNNEISEKSEIFDDQFSVERPDGSNFTLKIRSTKLEDSAMYFCASSVGQGINSPLHFGNGTRLTVT.

This sequence joins TRBV9 and TRBJ1-2; 11 nucleotides agree with TRBD1. Per the germline V gene, CDR1 is SGDLS and CDR2 is YYNGEE. Trimming cost V 3 bases and J 7 bases; bases outside gene matches: 11. The CDR3 has 16 amino acids. The CDR3 sequence: CASSDPRDRGYGGYTF. The CDR3 DNA sequence: TGTGCCAGCAGCGACCCTCGGGACAGGGGGTATGGTGGCTACACCTTC. Full variable domain (missing parts from reference TRBV9 and TRBJ1-2): DSGVTQTPKHLITATGQRVTLRCSPRSGDLSVYWYQQSLDQGLQFLIQYYNGEERAKGNILERFSAQQFPDLHSELNLSSLELGDSALYFCASSDPRDRGYGGYTFGSGTRLTVV.

V usage is TRBV4-1 and J usage is TRBJ2-3; 8 nucleotides line up with TRBD2. CDR3 length: 15 residues. Germline CDR1 MGHRA, CDR2 YSYEKL. The ends lost 4 bases at V and 5 bases at J; junction bases unmatched: 8. CDR3 sequence reads: CASSPVGGARDTQYF. CDR3 bases: TGCGCCAGCAGCCCCGTCGGGGGGGCGAGAGATACGCAGTATTTT.

The chain links TRBV2 to TRBJ1-1; a weak D match, TRBD1 (5 bases). The V gene's germline CDR1 is SNHLY and CDR2 FYNNEI. This CDR3 is 14 amino acids long. V lost 4 bases and J lost 5, with 14 bases in between. Here the CDR3 reads CASSAGYLGTEAFF. The CDR3 bases are TGTGCCAGCAGTGCAGGGTATTTGGGGACTGAAGCTTTCTTT.

The rearrangement joins TRBV28 to TRBJ2-1; TRBD2 agrees at 11 bases. J lost 9 bases, V lost 2 bases, and 6 bases had no gene match. CDR3 length: 15 residues. In germline, CDR1 is MDHEN, CDR2 SYDVKM. CDR3 DNA sequence: TGTGCCAGCAGTTTACTCGGTAGCGGGAGGGGTGAGCAGTTCTTC. Encoded protein: CASSLLGSGRGEQFF.

The genes are TRBV19 and TRBJ2-2; 8 positions match TRBD2. The trim removed 10 bases at V and 6 bases at J, leaving 13 bases unmatched. The germline CDR1 and CDR2 sequences are LNHDA and SQIVND (reference sequence). The CDR3 is made up of 15 amino acids. The DNA of the CDR3 is TGTGCCACCTCCTCGGGGGGGTTCCCCCCCGGGGAGCTGTTTTTT. It encodes CATSSGGFPPGELFF.

This clone turned up a few times. This rearrangement joins TRBV7-2 to TRBJ2-2, with 7 nucleotides matching TRBD1. The CDR3 length is 13 residues. Germline V gives CDR1 SGHTA, CDR2 FQGNSA. V dropped 5 bases and J dropped 5; count of bases not matched to a gene: 2. The CDR3 nucleotides read TGTGCCAGCAGCATACAGGGGACCGGGGAGCTGTTTTTT. Translating it yields CASSIQGTGELFF.